Each of the 27 T cell receptor beta chains below was sequenced from the same sample in a study of neurological immune-mediated disorders (dated by TCRdb to between 2017 and 2020). The time point label, read with the paper, signifies: longitudinal time-point 2. The library was produced with 5' RACE. TCRdb names Illumina HiSeq 2500 as the instrument used. TCRdb reprocessing: public reads trimmed at Q25 with fastp, clones called with MiXCR, in-frame beta chains kept. Entries that share a CDR3 protein sequence are merged under the most common genes and DNA. The sample contains 81,000 or so distinct CDR3 sequences, under 15% of them found a single time. The ten top clones hold 5% of the sample. Sequencing was performed on PBMCs. These receptors were obtained from a female donor with HTLV-1-associated myelopathy (HAM/TSP).

V and J are TRBV5-1 and TRBJ2-7; no clear D gene. This CDR3 region has 14 residues. The ends were cut back, 6 bases at V and 5 bases at J, with 18 bases in the middle. Germline lookup yields CDR1 SGHRS and CDR2 YFSETQ. The chain's CDR3 is CASNQQSPGHEQYF. The CDR3 nucleotides read TGCGCCAGCAACCAGCAGTCCCCCGGACACGAGCAGTACTTC.

This clonotype showed up many times. The gene calls are TRBV20-1 and TRBJ2-7; D is unresolved. Germline loops: CDR1 DFQATT, CDR2 SNEGSKA (reference sequence). The ends were cut back, 0 bases at V and 0 bases at J, with 9 bases in the middle. The CDR3 loop spans 14 amino acids. This chain's CDR3 is CSARDPGLSYEQYF. The CDR3 DNA is TGCAGTGCTAGAGATCCAGGTCTCTCCTACGAGCAGTACTTC.

This clonotype was counted ten times or more. V is TRBV10-3 and J is TRBJ2-7; the match to TRBD2 covers 11 bases. The germline CDR1 and CDR2 sequences are ENHRY and SYGVKD. V gave up 10 bases and J gave up 4 bases; unmatched junction bases: 21. This CDR3 has 18 amino acids. The CDR3 sequence is CATYPGLAAVGDVYEQYF. The CDR3 region has the DNA TGTGCCACGTACCCGGGACTAGCGGCGGTGGGGGATGTTTACGAGCAGTACTTC.

This clonotype was detected ten times or more. V gene TRBV7-2 combines with J gene TRBJ2-7, with 9 nucleotides matching TRBD1. There are 14 residues in the CDR3. Germline V lookup: CDR1 SGHTA, CDR2 FQGNSA. J was trimmed by 6 bases and V by 4 bases; bases with no gene match: 7. CDR3: CASSSLDRGGEQYF. The CDR3 DNA reads TGTGCCAGCAGCTCATTGGACAGGGGAGGCGAGCAGTACTTC.

This clonotype was seen repeatedly, ten times or more. The J gene is TRBJ1-2, the V gene TRBV5-1; D remains unclear. The germline V and J ends were trimmed by 3 bases and 6 bases, with 12 bases remaining between them. This CDR3 region has 13 residues. Per germline, CDR1 SGHRS and CDR2 YFSETQ. CDR3 in DNA: TGCGCCAGCAGCTCCATGGGTCAGGATGGCTACACCTTC. The encoded protein is CASSSMGQDGYTF.

This clonotype was observed at least ten times. This chain uses TRBV20-1 with TRBJ2-1, with 9 bases aligning to TRBD2. The CDR3 runs to 15 residues. Trimming removed 1 base from V and 3 bases from J; junction bases left unmatched: 4. From germline, CDR1 is DFQATT and CDR2 SNEGSKA (reference sequence). The CDR3 bases are TGCAGTGCTAGAGTCCCTAGCGGGGACTACAATGAGCAGTTCTTC. Translating gives CSARVPSGDYNEQFF.

Points on this clonotype: A much larger clonotype is one base distant, so this may be a read error. This sequence joins TRBV4-1 and TRBJ2-7; TRBD1 aligns across 9 bases. This CDR3 contains 16 residues. Germline CDR1 MGHRA, CDR2 YSYEKL. Written as DNA, the CDR3 is TGCGCCAACAGCCAAAAGCCGGGACAGGGATCCTACGAGCAGTACTTC. The encoded protein is CANSQKPGQGSYEQYF.

Notes on this clonotype: Possible read error: a much larger clone is one base away. The rearrangement links TRBV5-1 to TRBJ2-1; D may be TRBD1 (5 bases). CDR3 length: 15 amino acids. The germline V gene encodes CDR1 SGHRS and CDR2 YFSETQ. Here the CDR3 DNA reads TGCGCCAGCAGCTATGGACACAACAATCCCAATGAGCGGTTCTTC. It yields the protein CASSYGHNNPNERFF.

The sample holds many counts of this clonotype. The chain combines TRBV25-1 with TRBJ2-5; 7 bases are a match to TRBD1. Germline V CDR1 and CDR2: MGHDK, SYGVNS. The ends lost 7 bases at V and 1 base at J; junction bases unmatched: 9. The CDR3 runs 15 residues. CDR3 region: CASNGQATIQETQYF. In nucleotides, the CDR3 is TGTGCCAGCAACGGACAGGCCACGATCCAAGAGACCCAGTACTTC. The complete variable domain, with remaining parts taken from reference TRBV25-1 and TRBJ2-5, reads EADIYQTPRYLVIGTGKKITLECSQTMGHDKMYWYQQDPGMELHLIHYSYGVNSTEKGDLSSESTVSRIRTEHFPLTLESARPSHTSQYLCASNGQATIQETQYFGPGTRLLVL.

This clonotype appeared a single time. At one of its ends the junction is not consistent with the germline gene, which may arise from a read error. The chain recombines TRBV28 with TRBJ2-4; the D gene is possibly TRBD1 (6 bases). There are 11 residues in the CDR3. Germline V CDR1 and CDR2: MDHEN, SYDVKM. The CDR3 loop reads CASSFPQGSFF. CDR3 nucleotide sequence: TGTGCCAGCAGTTTTCCCCAGGGGTCGTTCTTC.

The sample holds many counts of this clonotype. The chain links TRBV6-6 to TRBJ1-1, with 8 bases identical to TRBD1. With 6 bases clipped from V and 1 base from J, the junction kept 4 bases outside the gene matches. The CDR3 has 14 amino acids. CDR1 and CDR2 (germline): MNHNY, SVGAGI (reference sequence). CDR3: CASRGTGSNTEAFF. CDR3 nucleotide sequence: TGTGCCAGCAGGGGGACAGGTTCGAACACTGAAGCTTTCTTT.

There are many counts of this clonotype. The chain is built from TRBV4-1 and TRBJ2-1; a weak D match, TRBD2 (6 bases). The CDR3 runs 18 residues. CDR1 is MGHRA and CDR2 is YSYEKL in the germline V gene. With 0 bases removed from V and 3 bases from J, the gap between germline ends came to 18 bases. This CDR3 is CASSQEGAGGILYNEQFF. CDR3 DNA sequence: TGCGCCAGCAGCCAAGAAGGGGCGGGCGGGATTCTCTACAATGAGCAGTTCTTC.

The chain is built from TRBV30 and TRBJ2-1; D call uncertain. The CDR3 totals 13 residues. Germline assignment: CDR1 GTSNPN and CDR2 SVGIG (reference sequence). Trimming pared 0 bases from V and 9 bases from J, leaving 12 bases between. This CDR3 is CAWSVEGSGEQFF. CDR3 coding DNA: TGTGCCTGGAGTGTAGAAGGGTCGGGTGAGCAGTTCTTC.

This clonotype was seen at least ten times. J is TRBJ2-3 and V is TRBV29-1; 8 bases line up with TRBD1. The junction had 8 bases not matched to a gene; V was cut back by 5 bases and J by 7 bases. The CDR3 is 13 amino acids. Germline V gives CDR1 SQVTM, CDR2 ANQGSEA. CDR3 amino acids: CSVRQGASNTQYF. In nucleotides, the CDR3 is TGCAGCGTTAGGCAGGGGGCGTCAAATACGCAGTATTTT.

This clonotype was picked up many times. The V gene is TRBV4-2, the J gene TRBJ1-5, with D perhaps TRBD1 (5 bases). This CDR3 contains 16 residues. Trimming took off 0 bases at V and 2 bases at J, with 11 bases between the two ends. Germline V gene data show CDR1 as LGHNA and CDR2 as YNFKEQ. In DNA form, the CDR3 reads TGTGCCAGCAGCCAAGAGAGGTTCAGGGGCAATCAGCCCCAGCATTTT. Amino acids: CASSQERFRGNQPQHF.

This clonotype was seen at least ten times. DNA for the CDR3: TGCGCCAGCAGCTTACAGGGGGCGGCTGGGACCCAGTACTTC. Translation gives CASSLQGAAGTQYF. The chain links TRBV5-1 to TRBJ2-5, with 9 bases that match TRBD1. V dropped 2 bases and J dropped 7; count of bases not matched to a gene: 6. Germline CDR1 and CDR2: SGHRS and YFSETQ. The CDR3 contains 14 residues. The whole variable domain, filled in from reference TRBV5-1 and TRBJ2-5, reads KAGVTQTPRYLIKTRGQQVTLSCSPISGHRSVSWYQQTPGQGLQFLFEYFSETQRNKGNFPGRFSGRQFSNSRSEMNVSTLELGDSALYLCASSLQGAAGTQYFGPGTRLLVL.

The rearrangement links TRBV20-1 to TRBJ2-1; TRBD2 aligns across 10 bases. The CDR3 loop spans 15 amino acids. V gave up 3 bases and J gave up 4 bases; unmatched junction bases: 6. Germline CDR1 is DFQATT and CDR2 is SNEGSKA (reference sequence). CDR3 DNA: TGCAGTGCTAGCCCCGTGACTAGCGGGTACAATGAGCAGTTCTTC. It encodes CSASPVTSGYNEQFF.

This clonotype counts as medium-sized. The chain links TRBV12-3 or TRBV12-4 to TRBJ2-1; TRBD1 or TRBD2 may be the D gene (5 bases each). The CDR3 length is 15 residues. Trimming removed 7 bases at V and 4 bases at J, with 17 bases between. The CDR3 sequence is CASTFKVREYNEQFF. CDR3 nucleotide sequence: TGTGCCAGCACTTTTAAGGTCAGGGAGTACAATGAGCAGTTCTTC.

This clonotype was seen repeatedly, ten times or more. This CDR3 is CASSFPVTGAHEQYF. The CDR3 DNA reads as TGTGCCAGCAGTTTCCCTGTGACAGGGGCCCACGAGCAGTACTTC. This sequence joins TRBV28 and TRBJ2-7; 8 nucleotides align to TRBD1. Germline CDR1 reads MDHEN; CDR2 reads SYDVKM. CDR3 length: 15 residues. V shed 3 bases and J 5 bases; nucleotides not matched to a gene: 9. Looking up the rest from reference TRBV28 and TRBJ2-7 gives the full variable domain: DVKVTQSSRYLVKRTGEKVFLECVQDMDHENMFWYRQDPGLGLRLIYFSYDVKMKEKGDIPEGYSVSREKKERFSLILESASTNQTSMYLCASSFPVTGAHEQYFGPGTRLTVT.

The rearrangement joins TRBV27 to TRBJ2-1; perhaps TRBD2 as D (6 bases). Trimming pared 5 bases from V and 7 bases from J, leaving 21 bases between. This CDR3 has 16 residues. The germline V gene has CDR1 MNHEY and CDR2 SMNVEV (reference sequence). The CDR3 DNA sequence: TGTGCCAGCAGTCCCTCCTCCGGGGAGGTTGGGAATGAGCAGTTCTTC. Translation: CASSPSSGEVGNEQFF.

CDR3 loop: CASSFGAGTAGGYTF. For the CDR3, the DNA is TGTGCCAGCAGTTTCGGGGCTGGGACAGCTGGGGGCTACACCTTC. The chain recombines TRBV6-6 with TRBJ1-2, with 7 bases lining up with TRBD1. Germline V gene data show CDR1 as MNHNY and CDR2 as SVGAGI (reference sequence). The junction had 13 bases not matched to a gene; V was cut back by 4 bases and J by 8 bases. The CDR3 has 15 residues.

There are many counts of this clonotype. CDR3 nucleotide sequence: TGTGCCAGCAGCAACCCCATTGGAGGTGGAAACACCATATATTTT. It specifies CASSNPIGGGNTIYF. The chain uses TRBV7-9 and TRBJ1-3; D is unresolved. CDR3 length equals 15 residues. Germline assignment: CDR1 SEHNR and CDR2 FQNEAQ (reference sequence). V lost 5 bases to trimming and J lost 3 bases, with 14 bases between them.

Comments on this clonotype: It is likely a read error, because the conserved phenylalanine at the end of the CDR3 is missing. The chain combines TRBV28 with TRBJ1-4, with TRBD1 matching over 7 bases. Germline V gene data show CDR1 as MDHEN and CDR2 as SYDVKM. J gave up 5 bases and V 5 bases, and 5 bases lay outside the gene matches. The CDR3 length is 14 residues. CDR3 residues: CASSRQGYNEKLFL. DNA for the CDR3: TGTGCCAGCAGTCGACAGGGTTACAATGAAAAACTGTTTTTA.

This clonotype was observed at least ten times. V gene TRBV7-6 combines with J gene TRBJ2-7; no clear D gene. The V end lost 5 bases, the J end lost 3 bases, and 8 bases lay between the germline ends. This CDR3 comprises 12 residues. Germline values: CDR1 SGHVS, CDR2 FNYEAQ. The chain's CDR3 is CASSTPGYEQYF. The CDR3 DNA sequence: TGTGCCAGCAGCACCCCCGGCTACGAGCAGTACTTC. The whole variable domain, remainder taken from reference TRBV7-6 and TRBJ2-7, is GAGVSQSPRYKVTKRGQDVALRCDPISGHVSLYWYRQALGQGPEFLTYFNYEAQQDKSGLPNDRFSAERPEGSISTLTIQRTEQRDSAMYRCASSTPGYEQYFGPGTRLTVT.

This chain uses TRBV12-5 with TRBJ2-6; D is perhaps TRBD2 (6 bases). With 4 bases removed from V and 1 base from J, the gap between germline ends came to 11 bases. CDR3 length equals 16 residues. The germline CDR1 and CDR2 sequences are LGHNT and FRNRAP. The CDR3 coding sequence is TGTGCTAGTGGTTCCGGGGGAACGTCTGGGGCCAACGTCCTGACTTTC. Amino acid sequence: CASGSGGTSGANVLTF.

A remark on this clonotype: Since a much larger clone is just one base distant, this may be a read error. V usage is TRBV12-3 or TRBV12-4 and J usage is TRBJ2-7, with D perhaps TRBD1 (6 bases). The J call is in doubt because the DNA end fits TRBJ2-1 better. This CDR3 is built from 15 residues. CDR3 protein: CASSFSLNTGYEQFF. The CDR3 DNA is TGTGCCAGCAGTTTCAGTTTAAATACAGGGTACGAGCAGTTCTTC.

In regard to this clonotype: The junction and the germline gene differ at one end; a read error may be behind it. The rearrangement joins TRBV10-3 to TRBJ2-7; D gene unclear. Germline V gives CDR1 ENHRY, CDR2 SYGVKD. The CDR3 totals 12 residues. The CDR3 nucleotides read TGTGTCATCGGTCCGGTCTCCTGCGAGCAGTACTTC. It specifies CVIGPVSCEQYF.